This passage covers 27 T cell receptor beta chains from one sample sequenced in a study of a mutant IDH1 vaccine in newly diagnosed glioma. This sample's time point: week 35, safety follow-up. Vaccinated patients received 300 ug of mutant IDH1 20-mer peptide per dose, with topical imiquimod. Some clones are missing from TCRdb's copy, which holds only in-frame ones; the method was immunoSEQ multiplex PCR. Among tens of thousands of clones listed, more than 85% were seen once. These receptors are not linked to any known antigen. The starting material was PBMCs, obtained from a glioma patient whose treatment included an IDH1 peptide vaccine. These receptors were collected from a man aged 30 to 39 with glioma.

V is TRBV28 and J is TRBJ2-6; 8 nucleotides agree with TRBD2. CDR1 MDHEN and CDR2 SYDVKM come from the germline V gene. V shed 2 bases and J 3 bases; nucleotides not matched to a gene: 3. CDR3 length: 16 amino acids. CDR3 residues: CASSLVLAGGANVLTF. The CDR3 coding sequence is TGTGCCAGCAGTTTAGTCCTAGCGGGTGGGGCCAACGTCCTGACTTTC.

The chain combines TRBV28 with TRBJ2-5, with 9 bases aligning to TRBD2. The germline V gene has CDR1 MDHEN and CDR2 SYDVKM. The CDR3 contains 16 residues. With V trimmed by 5 bases and J by 1 base, 8 bases remained unmatched. DNA for the CDR3: TGTGCCAGCAGTCCGATTAGCGGGAGAAGCCAAGAGACCCAGTACTTC. Protein product: CASSPISGRSQETQYF.

This chain uses TRBV28 with TRBJ2-5; D is perhaps TRBD1 (6 bases). CDR1 MDHEN and CDR2 SYDVKM come from the germline V gene. This CDR3 has 14 amino acids. V lost 5 bases, J lost 3 bases, and 13 bases lay in between. The CDR3 reads CASSLQGLKETQYF. CDR3 DNA sequence: TGTGCCAGCAGTCTACAGGGATTGAAAGAGACCCAGTACTTC.

V is TRBV6-1 and J is TRBJ1-3; unclear D gene. The CDR3 totals 15 residues. The germline V gene encodes CDR1 MNHNS and CDR2 SASEGT. The V gene lost 1 base and the J gene lost 2 bases, with 9 bases spanning the gap. The CDR3 sequence is CASSEDIGAGNTIYF. CDR3 sequence (DNA): TGTGCCAGCAGTGAAGATATTGGGGCTGGAAACACCATATATTTT.

The chain is built from TRBV6-1 and TRBJ2-1, with 8 bases identical to TRBD2. V dropped 3 bases and J dropped 9; count of bases not matched to a gene: 7. From germline, CDR1 is MNHNS and CDR2 SASEGT. This CDR3 is 14 amino acids long. The CDR3 DNA is TGTGCCAGCAGTGATGGCGGGGGGACCGGTGAGCAGTTCTTC. It encodes CASSDGGGTGEQFF.

This chain uses TRBV2 with TRBJ2-2, with TRBD2 matching 7 bases. Looked up from germline, CDR1 is SNHLY and CDR2 is FYNNEI. The CDR3 is 14 residues long. V gave up 6 bases and J gave up 2 bases; unmatched junction bases: 3. The DNA of the CDR3 is TGTGCCAGCAGAGCGGGAATTAACACCGGGGAGCTGTTTTTT. Encoded protein: CASRAGINTGELFF. Filled out from reference TRBV2 and TRBJ2-2, the complete variable domain reads EPEVTQTPSHQVTQMGQEVILRCVPISNHLYFYWYRQILGQKVEFLVSFYNNEISEKSEIFDDQFSVERPDGSNFTLKIRSTKLEDSAMYFCASRAGINTGELFFGEGSRLTVL.

The chain carries TRBV18 and TRBJ1-1; TRBD1 aligns across 8 bases. The CDR3 runs to 14 residues. Germline V gene lookup returns CDR1 KGHSH and CDR2 LQKENI. V shed 6 bases and J 8 bases; nucleotides not matched to a gene: 11. Here the CDR3 DNA reads TGTGCCAGCTCCCCAGAGGCAGACAGGGGCGAAGCTTTCTTT. It yields the protein CASSPEADRGEAFF.

CDR3 sequence (DNA): TGTGCCAGCAGCTTCGGGACTGTCAATGAGCAGTTCTTC. Protein sequence: CASSFGTVNEQFF. The chain is built from TRBV5-6 and TRBJ2-1; weak D call: TRBD2 (6 bases). The CDR3 extends over 13 amino acids. The V and J ends lost 2 bases and 6 bases respectively, with 9 bases between them. Germline V gene data show CDR1 as SGHDT and CDR2 as YYEEEE.

The rearrangement links TRBV27 to TRBJ1-5; D perhaps matches TRBD1 (5 bases). V lost 3 bases and J lost 6, with 9 bases in between. The CDR3 length is 13 residues. Germline V gene data show CDR1 as MNHEY and CDR2 as SMNVEV (reference sequence). The CDR3 DNA is TGTGCCAGCAGTTTTTTTGGGGGTCAGCCCCAGCATTTT. It specifies CASSFFGGQPQHF.

The chain joins TRBV5-4 to TRBJ1-3; 8 nucleotides line up with TRBD1. With V trimmed by 3 bases and J by 1 base, 6 bases remained unmatched. This CDR3 is 16 amino acids long. Germline CDR1 and CDR2: SGHNT and YYREEE (reference sequence). CDR3 nucleotide sequence: TGTGCCAGCAGCTCGGACAGGGATCGGTCTGGAAACACCATATATTTT. Translating gives CASSSDRDRSGNTIYF. Using reference TRBV5-4 and TRBJ1-3 for the parts outside the CDR3, the full variable domain is ETGVTQSPTHLIKTRGQQVTLRCSSQSGHNTVSWYQQALGQGPQFIFQYYREEENGRGNFPPRFSGLQFPNYSSELNVNALELDDSALYLCASSSDRDRSGNTIYFGEGSWLTVV.

The chain couples TRBV11-1 to TRBJ2-3; 7 bases line up with TRBD1. Germline lookup yields CDR1 SGHAT and CDR2 FQDESV (reference sequence). The J segment lost 5 bases and the V segment lost 2 bases, leaving 1 base of the junction unmatched. This CDR3 is 13 amino acids long. Written as DNA, the CDR3 is TGTGCCAGCAGCTTACCAGGGGGAGATACGCAGTATTTT. Its translation: CASSLPGGDTQYF.

This chain links TRBV4-2 with TRBJ1-1; no clear D. Germline lookup yields CDR1 LGHNA and CDR2 YNFKEQ. V was pared by 1 base and J by 2 bases, with 11 bases between. The CDR3 is 15 residues long. CDR3 bases: TGTGCCAGCAGCCAAGTTTTAAGGCTTAACACTGAAGCTTTCTTT. Translation gives CASSQVLRLNTEAFF.

The chain links TRBV2 to TRBJ2-5; tentatively, D is TRBD1 (5 bases). Deletions cut 4 bases from V and 11 bases from J, with 17 bases between. CDR1 and CDR2 from the germline V gene are SNHLY and FYNNEI. This CDR3 is 13 amino acids long. The CDR3 reads CASSVRQSLQQYF. As DNA, the CDR3 is TGTGCCAGCAGTGTTCGACAGTCCCTCCAGCAGTACTTC.

This sequence joins TRBV5-4 and TRBJ2-1; tentatively, D is TRBD1 (6 bases). V was cut by 0 bases and J by 8 bases, with 18 bases left in between. This CDR3 is built from 16 residues. In germline, CDR1 is SGHNT, CDR2 YYREEE (reference sequence). As DNA, the CDR3 is TGTGCCAGCAGCTTGGGGGGGCGCGGGTACAGGCATGAGCAGTTCTTC. Residues: CASSLGGRGYRHEQFF.

This clone was observed a handful of times. This chain uses TRBV30 with TRBJ1-4; possibly TRBD1 for D (5 bases). The V end was cut by 4 bases, the J end by 6 bases, with 15 bases between. CDR1 and CDR2 (germline): GTSNPN, SVGIG (reference sequence). This CDR3 contains 14 residues. CDR3 nucleotide sequence: TGTGCCTGGACTGAGTCTAGGGGTTATGAAAAACTGTTTTTT. It codes for CAWTESRGYEKLFF. The whole variable domain, remainder taken from reference TRBV30 and TRBJ1-4, is SQTIHQWPATLVQPVGSPLSLECTVEGTSNPNLYWYRQAAGRGLQLLFYSVGIGQISSEVPQNLSASRPQDRQFILSSKKLLLSDSGFYLCAWTESRGYEKLFFGSGTQLSVL.

The genes are TRBV2 and TRBJ1-2; D ambiguous. V was shortened by 4 bases and J by 5 bases, with 11 bases between the two germline ends. The CDR3 runs 13 residues. In germline, CDR1 is SNHLY, CDR2 FYNNEI. DNA of the CDR3: TGTGCCAGCAGTGGTGGGCCAAGGTATGGCTACACCTTC. Its protein is CASSGGPRYGYTF.

The V and J genes are TRBV4-1 and TRBJ1-5; tentatively, D is TRBD1 (5 bases). The V end was cut by 0 bases, the J end by 8 bases, with 14 bases between. Germline assignment: CDR1 MGHRA and CDR2 YSYEKL. The CDR3 loop spans 15 amino acids. The CDR3 spells CASSQDQGRSEPQHF. The CDR3 DNA follows: TGCGCCAGCAGCCAAGATCAGGGACGAAGCGAGCCCCAGCATTTT.

This sequence joins TRBV5-1 and TRBJ2-1; 9 nucleotides match TRBD2. The junction had 6 bases not matched to a gene; V was cut back by 2 bases and J by 3 bases. Germline loops: CDR1 SGHRS, CDR2 YFSETQ. The CDR3 runs to 16 residues. DNA for the CDR3: TGCGCCAGCAGCTTTGGCTCTAGCGGGAACTACAATGAGCAGTTCTTC. Protein sequence: CASSFGSSGNYNEQFF.

The rearrangement uses TRBV6-6 and TRBJ1-6; D is unresolved. Trimming shortened V by 3 bases and J by 7 bases, and 13 bases separated the two germline ends. Germline V gene sequence: CDR1 MNHNY, CDR2 SVGAGI (reference sequence). This CDR3 is 15 amino acids long. The CDR3 DNA follows: TGTGCCAGCAGTTATTCGGGCGGATCGAATTCACCCCTCCACTTT. Protein product: CASSYSGGSNSPLHF.

The chain carries TRBV10-3 and TRBJ1-1; D is ambiguous. Germline loops: CDR1 ENHRY, CDR2 SYGVKD. The CDR3 length is 13 residues. The V end lost 6 bases, the J end lost 3 bases, and 11 bases lay between the germline ends. CDR3 amino acids: CAIRAGPDTEAFF. CDR3 nucleotide sequence: TGTGCCATCAGGGCGGGTCCAGACACTGAAGCTTTCTTT.

The chain joins TRBV28 to TRBJ2-1; 8 bases are a match to TRBD2. The CDR3 covers 14 residues. The V segment lost 11 bases and the J segment 7 bases; nucleotides outside the gene matches: 13. Germline CDR1 and CDR2: MDHEN and SYDVKM. CDR3 sequence reads: CASKEAGVENEQFF. The DNA of the CDR3 is TGTGCCTCCAAAGAAGCGGGAGTAGAAAATGAGCAGTTCTTC.

The chain couples TRBV13 to TRBJ2-4; 12 bases fit TRBD1. CDR3 length: 17 amino acids. The trim removed 3 bases at V and 1 base at J, leaving 4 bases unmatched. Per the germline V gene, CDR1 is PRHDT and CDR2 is FYEKMQ (reference sequence). The CDR3 region is CASSFSGTGGAKNIQYF. DNA for the CDR3: TGTGCCAGCAGCTTCTCCGGGACAGGGGGCGCCAAAAACATTCAGTACTTC.

This chain links TRBV7-9 with TRBJ1-2; D is perhaps TRBD1 (6 bases). The length of the CDR3 is 13 residues. The V end was cut by 5 bases, the J end by 3 bases, with 10 bases between. Germline V gene data show CDR1 as SEHNR and CDR2 as FQNEAQ (reference sequence). The DNA for the CDR3 is TGTGCCAGCAGCGCCGGGACATACTATGGCTACACCTTC. Translated, it gives CASSAGTYYGYTF.

The chain joins TRBV5-5 to TRBJ1-1; 7 nucleotides line up with TRBD1. Germline V gene data show CDR1 as SGHKS and CDR2 as YYEKEE (reference sequence). J gave up 1 base and V 4 bases, and 7 bases lay outside the gene matches. CDR3 length equals 15 residues. The CDR3 here is CASSPTGTANTEAFF. The CDR3 coding sequence is TGTGCCAGCAGCCCCACCGGGACAGCGAACACTGAAGCTTTCTTT.

V gene TRBV7-9 combines with J gene TRBJ1-3; no reliable D call. Germline V lookup: CDR1 SEHNR, CDR2 FQNEAQ (reference sequence). The CDR3 has 13 amino acids. The germline V and J ends were trimmed by 11 bases and 3 bases, with 14 bases remaining between them. The CDR3 coding sequence is TGTGCCCCCCAAAGGCTGGGTGGAAACACCATATATTTT. Translated, it gives CAPQRLGGNTIYF. The full variable domain, its missing parts supplied by reference TRBV7-9 and TRBJ1-3, is DTGVSQNPRHKITKRGQNVTFRCDPISEHNRLYWYRQTLGQGPEFLTYFQNEAQLEKSRLLSDRFSAERPKGSFSTLEIQRTEQGDSAMYLCAPQRLGGNTIYFGEGSWLTVV.

The rearrangement joins TRBV6-1 to TRBJ2-5; tentative D call: TRBD1 (6 bases). V shed 3 bases and J shed 9 bases, with 8 bases lying between them. The CDR3 runs to 11 residues. The V gene's germline CDR1 is MNHNS and CDR2 SASEGT. CDR3: CASSDRGPQYF. In DNA, the CDR3 is TGTGCCAGCAGTGACAGGGGTCCCCAGTACTTC.

CDR3 nucleotide sequence: TGTGCCAGCAGCTTAGTGTTTCCGAACACTGAAGCTTTCTTT. Its protein is CASSLVFPNTEAFF. The chain couples TRBV11-3 to TRBJ1-1, with D unclear. Per the germline V gene, CDR1 is SGHNT and CDR2 is YENEEA. V gave up 1 base and J gave up 1 base, with 7 bases separating them. The CDR3 is 14 amino acids.